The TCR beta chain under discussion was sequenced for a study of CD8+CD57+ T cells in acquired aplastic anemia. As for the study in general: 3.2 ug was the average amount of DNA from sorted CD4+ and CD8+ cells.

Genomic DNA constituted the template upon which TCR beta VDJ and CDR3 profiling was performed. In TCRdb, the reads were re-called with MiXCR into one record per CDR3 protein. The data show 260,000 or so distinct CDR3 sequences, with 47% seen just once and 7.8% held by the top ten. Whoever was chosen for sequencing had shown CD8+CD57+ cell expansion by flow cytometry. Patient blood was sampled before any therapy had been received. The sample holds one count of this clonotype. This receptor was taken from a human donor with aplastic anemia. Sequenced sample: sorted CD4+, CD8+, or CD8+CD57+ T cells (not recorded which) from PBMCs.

CDR3 coding DNA: TGTGCCAGCAGCCTCCGACCCGGGGGCACCGCCGCTAATTCACCCCTCCACTTT. This sequence encodes CASSLRPGGTAANSPLHF. The chain combines TRBV11-1 with TRBJ1-6, with D possibly matching TRBD1 (6 bases). The V end was cut by 5 bases, the J end by 6 bases, with 23 bases between. Germline assignment: CDR1 SGHAT and CDR2 FQDESV (reference sequence). The CDR3 has 18 residues.